The 19 T cell receptor beta chains presented below share a single source sample, sequenced in a study of ipilimumab plus nivolumab after autologous stem cell transplantation. TCRdb's copy holds only in-frame clones and misses some; the assay was immunoSEQ multiplex PCR. The table includes around 16,000 clones, over 70% detected once. The input for sequencing was PBMCs, taken in a trial of ipilimumab plus nivolumab as post-transplant consolidation. The receptors were gathered from a male donor with diffuse large B-cell lymphoma.

The V gene is TRBV9, the J gene TRBJ2-7; a possible D gene is TRBD2 (7 bases). The CDR3 is 15 residues long. The germline V gene has CDR1 SGDLS and CDR2 YYNGEE. V lost 3 bases and J 2 bases, leaving 15 bases between the germline ends. This CDR3 is CASSEGGDTTYEQYF. DNA for the CDR3: TGTGCCAGCAGCGAGGGGGGGGACACAACCTACGAGCAGTACTTC.

Comments on this clone: It may be a read error: a sequence one base away is much more abundant. The same CDR3 can be traced to other DNA sequences in this sample. The chain recombines TRBV30 with TRBJ1-1; D ambiguous. Trimming removed 0 bases at V and 6 bases at J, with 5 bases between. CDR3 length equals 11 residues. CDR1 and CDR2 (germline): GTSNPN, SVGIG (reference sequence). The CDR3 is CAWSVLAEAFF. The CDR3 DNA reads as TGTGCCTGGAGTGTACTGGCTGAAGCTTTCTTT.

This clone was seen a single time. The V call is TRBV11-2, the J call TRBJ2-1, with D possibly matching TRBD1 (5 bases). Germline lookup yields CDR1 SGHAT and CDR2 FQNNGV. Trimming took 7 bases from V and 2 from J, leaving 9 bases between them. The CDR3 has 13 residues. DNA of the CDR3: TGTGCCAGCAAGGGGTGGGCCTACAATGAGCAGTTCTTC. The encoded protein is CASKGWAYNEQFF.

The chain combines TRBV5-1 with TRBJ2-6; 7 bases line up with TRBD2. CDR3 size: 16 residues. Germline V gives CDR1 SGHRS, CDR2 YFSETQ. With V trimmed by 4 bases and J by 0 bases, 4 bases remained unmatched. The CDR3 nucleotides read TGCGCCAGCAGCGGGGGGGAGAACTCTGGGGCCAACGTCCTGACTTTC. It codes for CASSGGENSGANVLTF.

This clone was counted a single time. The chain couples TRBV7-2 to TRBJ2-1; 10 positions agree with TRBD1. Germline CDR1 reads SGHTA; CDR2 reads FQGNSA. CDR3 length equals 19 residues. After removal of 7 bases from V and 0 bases from J, the junction contained 15 bases not matched to a gene. The CDR3 loop reads CASIPQGTGVISSYNEQFF. The CDR3 nucleotides are TGTGCCAGCATCCCCCAGGGGACAGGGGTCATCAGCTCCTACAATGAGCAGTTCTTC.

The genes are TRBV28 and TRBJ2-3, with unresolved D. The germline V gene encodes CDR1 MDHEN and CDR2 SYDVKM. The CDR3 contains 12 residues. V was trimmed by 2 bases and J by 6 bases, leaving 6 bases between them. This chain's CDR3 is CASSLVVDTQYF. The CDR3 DNA reads as TGTGCCAGCAGTTTAGTAGTGGATACGCAGTATTTT.

The rearrangement uses TRBV7-8 and TRBJ2-7; D remains ambiguous. The CDR3 is 14 amino acids. From germline, CDR1 is SGHVS and CDR2 FQNEAQ. V was clipped by 5 bases and J by 3 bases, with 14 bases between them. As DNA, the CDR3 is TGTGCCAGCAGCCCTAAAGCTTTAATCTACGAGCAGTACTTC. Translation: CASSPKALIYEQYF.

This clone has just one count. The rearrangement links TRBV19 to TRBJ2-7, with 8 bases that match TRBD2. V trimming: 7 bases; J trimming: 6 bases; junction bases outside the gene matches: 14. Germline lookup yields CDR1 LNHDA and CDR2 SQIVND (reference sequence). CDR3 length: 15 residues. The CDR3 is CASINVAGSASEQYF. CDR3 bases: TGTGCCAGTATCAACGTAGCGGGATCGGCTTCCGAGCAGTACTTC.

This chain links TRBV10-3 with TRBJ2-7; 10 nucleotides line up with TRBD2. The CDR3 totals 13 residues. In germline, CDR1 is ENHRY, CDR2 SYGVKD. Losses at the gene ends were 4 bases for V and 7 bases for J; bases not matched to a gene: 4. CDR3 in DNA: TGTGCCATCAGTGGACTAGCGGGTACTGAGCAGTACTTC. This sequence encodes CAISGLAGTEQYF.

The rearrangement joins TRBV6-5 to TRBJ1-1; D is unclear. The germline V gene encodes CDR1 MNHEY and CDR2 SVGAGI. This CDR3 region has 14 residues. V lost 2 bases, J lost 0 bases, and 7 bases lay in between. The CDR3 here is CASSYVGMNTEAFF. As DNA, the CDR3 is TGTGCCAGCAGTTACGTGGGCATGAACACTGAAGCTTTCTTT.

The chain has TRBV2 and TRBJ1-2, with D uncertain. V shed 6 bases and J shed 2 bases, with 4 bases lying between them. Germline assignment: CDR1 SNHLY and CDR2 FYNNEI. The CDR3 is 11 amino acids. The CDR3 region has the DNA TGTGCCAGCAGCGAAAACTATGGCTACACCTTC. Protein: CASSENYGYTF.

This chain joins TRBV30 and TRBJ2-3, with unresolved D. This CDR3 spans 13 amino acids. From germline, CDR1 is GTSNPN and CDR2 SVGIG (reference sequence). Trimming left V 3 bases short and J 2 bases short, with 9 bases between. CDR3 region: CAWSLMNTDTQYF. CDR3 DNA: TGTGCCTGGAGCCTGATGAACACAGATACGCAGTATTTT.

V is TRBV11-2 and J is TRBJ1-1; D unresolved. Germline CDR1 and CDR2: SGHAT and FQNNGV. The CDR3 consists of 12 residues. The V end lost 5 bases, the J end lost 10 bases, and 14 bases lay between the germline ends. The CDR3 sequence: CASSPRDSTAFF. The CDR3 DNA reads TGTGCCAGCAGCCCCCGGGATAGTACAGCTTTCTTT.

The V call is TRBV11-1, the J call TRBJ1-2, with D unclear. The germline gives CDR1 SGHAT, CDR2 FQDESV (reference sequence). The V end was cut by 5 bases, the J end by 8 bases, with 12 bases between. The CDR3 is 12 residues long. The CDR3 region has the DNA TGTGCCAGCAGCGGCGACACGGTCGGCTACACCTTC. This encodes CASSGDTVGYTF.

By proportion, this clone is medium-sized. This chain uses TRBV7-3 with TRBJ2-1; D remains ambiguous. Trimming cost V 6 bases and J 5 bases, with 11 bases left between them. This CDR3 comprises 13 residues. The V gene's germline CDR1 is SGHTA and CDR2 FQGTGA. This CDR3 reads CASRFGQNNEQFF. Here the CDR3 DNA reads TGTGCCAGCAGGTTCGGGCAGAACAATGAGCAGTTCTTC.

The rearrangement links TRBV28 to TRBJ1-6; 11 nucleotides agree with TRBD1. Germline V gene lookup returns CDR1 MDHEN and CDR2 SYDVKM. This CDR3 spans 16 amino acids. With V trimmed by 6 bases and J by 8 bases, 9 bases remained unmatched. The CDR3 reads CASREDRGPRDSPLHF. In DNA, the CDR3 is TGTGCCAGCAGGGAGGACAGGGGGCCTCGGGATTCACCCCTCCACTTT.

V usage is TRBV6-6 and J usage is TRBJ1-1, with D hard to call. Trimming removed 0 bases at V and 0 bases at J, with 8 bases between. Germline V gene sequence: CDR1 MNHNY, CDR2 SVGAGI (reference sequence). This CDR3 comprises 15 residues. The CDR3 bases are TGTGCCAGCAGTTACTCTCCGGGGTTGAACACTGAAGCTTTCTTT. Translation: CASSYSPGLNTEAFF.

The chain employs TRBV18 and TRBJ1-1, with D tentatively TRBD1 (5 bases). This CDR3 contains 13 residues. Looked up from germline, CDR1 is KGHSH and CDR2 is LQKENI. Deletions cut 6 bases from V and 2 bases from J, with 10 bases between. In DNA, the CDR3 is TGTGCCAGCTCCACGGGGGGAAACACTGAAGCTTTCTTT. Protein sequence: CASSTGGNTEAFF.

This chain uses TRBV28 with TRBJ2-5; 9 nucleotides line up with TRBD1. Germline loops: CDR1 MDHEN, CDR2 SYDVKM. The CDR3 consists of 16 residues. V trimming: 6 bases; J trimming: 4 bases; junction bases outside the gene matches: 12. The CDR3 is CASRGDLGTGPETQYF. In nucleotides, the CDR3 is TGTGCCAGCAGGGGTGACCTAGGGACAGGGCCAGAGACCCAGTACTTC.